The source of this T cell receptor (beta chain) is a study of T cells in Graves' hyperthyroidism and ophthalmopathy. Study observations and caveats: Classification by a 13 V-J model distinguished ophthalmopathy from stable hyperthyroidism.

Stability of Graves' hyperthyroidism was defined as absent ophthalmopathy progression within 18 months. It was roughly 10 ml of fresh peripheral blood that supplied the PBMCs. Amplification of TCR beta CDR3 regions used RNA as the template. In the first-round RT-PCR of the TCR CDR3, the HTBI primer set was used. TCRdb called the multiplex PCR reads again in MiXCR, with one record for every CDR3 protein. The sample has about 690,000 distinct CDR3 sequences, roughly 17% seen once; the top ten hold around a sixth. This clonotype was observed at least ten times. Its matching antigen is unknown. CDR3 length equals 15 residues. From germline, CDR1 is SNHLY and CDR2 FYNNEI. The V end lost 0 bases, the J end lost 4 bases, and 10 bases lay between the germline ends.

This chain uses TRBV2 with TRBJ1-5; D gene uncertain. The receptor's source is a man aged 50-59 years with Graves' hyperthyroidism. What was sequenced was blood. The CDR3 here is CASSEAERLNQPQHF. In DNA, the CDR3 is TGTGCCAGCAGTGAAGCAGAGCGGCTAAATCAGCCCCAGCATTTT.